These 9 T cell receptor beta chains share one sample of origin, sequenced in a study of blood T cell repertoires in COVID-19. Here immunoSEQ multiplex PCR was the method, and the copy in TCRdb shows in-frame clones only, minus some. The sample holds about 200,000 clones, roughly 83% seen once. Sequencing was performed on PBMCs or T cells enriched from blood (not recorded which). The receptors here all came from a man in his forties with acute COVID-19.

This clone is a singleton in its sample. The J gene is TRBJ2-1, the V gene TRBV7-2, with a possible D match to TRBD2 (6 bases). The germline gives CDR1 SGHTA, CDR2 FQGNSA. V was cut by 2 bases and J by 0 bases, with 14 bases left in between. There are 17 residues in the CDR3. This chain's CDR3 is CASSLLGGSSSYNEQFF. As DNA, the CDR3 is TGTGCCAGCAGCTTATTAGGAGGGAGCAGCTCCTACAATGAGCAGTTCTTC.

Written as DNA, the CDR3 is TGTGCCAGCAGTTTAGGGGGAGGGCCCATCGGGGAGCTGTTTTTT. The encoded protein is CASSLGGGPIGELFF. J is TRBJ2-2 and V is TRBV27, with TRBD2 matching over 7 bases. V shed 2 bases and J 7 bases; nucleotides not matched to a gene: 7. There are 15 residues in the CDR3. Germline CDR1 reads MNHEY; CDR2 reads SMNVEV (reference sequence).

The chain links TRBV10-3 to TRBJ1-2, with D perhaps matching TRBD1 (6 bases). V was cut by 2 bases and J by 8 bases, with 6 bases left in between. Germline loops: CDR1 ENHRY, CDR2 SYGVKD. The CDR3 spans 11 residues. The CDR3 nucleotides read TGTGCCATCAGTGAGCAGGGGGGCTACACCTTC. It translates to CAISEQGGYTF.

V and J are TRBV6-2 or TRBV6-3 and TRBJ2-1; TRBD2 is a possible D gene (7 bases). The CDR3 length is 14 residues. Between the trimmed V and J ends, which lost 6 bases and 4 bases, there was a span of 13 bases. The V gene's germline CDR1 is MNHEY and CDR2 SVGEGT. In nucleotides, the CDR3 is TGTGCCAGCAGCAAGGGGGGGCGGTACAATGAGCAGTTCTTC. Translation: CASSKGGRYNEQFF.

This chain joins TRBV7-2 and TRBJ2-1, with D perhaps TRBD2 (5 bases). This CDR3 region has 13 residues. Germline V gene data show CDR1 as SGHTA and CDR2 as FQGNSA. V was clipped by 0 bases and J by 6 bases, with 6 bases between them. The CDR3 DNA is TGTGCCAGCAGCTTAGCGGGAGCCAATGAGCAGTTCTTC. Protein product: CASSLAGANEQFF.

This clone was seen a handful of times. The V gene is TRBV2, the J gene TRBJ2-2; D is uncertain. The CDR3 sequence is 13 residues long. Trimming pared 3 bases from V and 7 bases from J, leaving 9 bases between. The germline gives CDR1 SNHLY, CDR2 FYNNEI. CDR3 residues: CASSEEIIGELFF. Written as DNA, the CDR3 is TGTGCCAGCAGTGAGGAGATTATCGGGGAGCTGTTTTTT.

The rearrangement uses TRBV5-1 and TRBJ2-1, with no clear D. Trimming removed 3 bases at V and 7 bases at J, with 8 bases between. The CDR3 contains 12 residues. The germline gives CDR1 SGHRS, CDR2 YFSETQ. The CDR3 DNA reads as TGCGCCAGCAGCTACGAGAAGAATGAGCAGTTCTTC. It codes for CASSYEKNEQFF.

The chain uses TRBV6-5 and TRBJ2-7; TRBD2 aligns across 7 bases. The CDR3 contains 13 residues. CDR1 and CDR2 from the germline V gene are MNHEY and SVGAGI. V gave up 5 bases and J gave up 3 bases; unmatched junction bases: 4. CDR3 coding DNA: TGTGCCAGCAGTCCACGGACTAGCTACGAGCAGTACTTC. It translates to CASSPRTSYEQYF.

The J gene is TRBJ2-7, the V gene TRBV4-1, with 8 bases lining up with TRBD2. J was trimmed by 6 bases and V by 2 bases; bases with no gene match: 12. The CDR3 covers 16 residues. In germline, CDR1 is MGHRA, CDR2 YSYEKL. The CDR3 is CASSQTGRDPPTEQYF. The CDR3 DNA reads as TGCGCCAGCAGCCAAACCGGGAGGGACCCTCCGACCGAGCAGTACTTC.